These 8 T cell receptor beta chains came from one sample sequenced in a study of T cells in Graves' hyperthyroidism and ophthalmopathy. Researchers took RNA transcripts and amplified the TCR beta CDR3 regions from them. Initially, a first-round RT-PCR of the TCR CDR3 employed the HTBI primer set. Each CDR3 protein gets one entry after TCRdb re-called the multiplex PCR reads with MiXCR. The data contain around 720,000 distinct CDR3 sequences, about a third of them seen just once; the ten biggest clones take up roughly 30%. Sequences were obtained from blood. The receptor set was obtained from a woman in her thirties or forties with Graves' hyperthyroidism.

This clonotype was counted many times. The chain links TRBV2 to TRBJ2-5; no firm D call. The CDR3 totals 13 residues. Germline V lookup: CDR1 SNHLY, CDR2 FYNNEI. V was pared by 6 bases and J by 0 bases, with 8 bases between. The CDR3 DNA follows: TGTGCCAGCAGGCTCGAGTACCAAGAGACCCAGTACTTC. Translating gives CASRLEYQETQYF.

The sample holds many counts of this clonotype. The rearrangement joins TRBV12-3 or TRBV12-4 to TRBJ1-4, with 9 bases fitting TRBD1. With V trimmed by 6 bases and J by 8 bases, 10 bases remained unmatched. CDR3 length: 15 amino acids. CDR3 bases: TGTGCCAGCAGCCTACAGGGGGCGTCGGTCGAAAAACTGTTTTTT. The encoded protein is CASSLQGASVEKLFF.

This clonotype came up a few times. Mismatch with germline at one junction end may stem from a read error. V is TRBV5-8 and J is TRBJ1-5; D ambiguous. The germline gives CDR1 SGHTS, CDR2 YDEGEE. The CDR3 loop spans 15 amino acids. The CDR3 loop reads CASSLRLGPNQPQHF. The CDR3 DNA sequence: TGCGCCAGCAGCCTCCGGCTAGGTCCCAATCAGCCCCAGCATTTT. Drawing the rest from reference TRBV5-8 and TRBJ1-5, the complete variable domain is EAGVTQSPTHLIKTRGQQATLRCSPISGHTSVYWYQQALGLGLQFLLWYDEGEERNRGNFPPRFSGRQFPNYSSELNVNALELEDSALYLCASSLRLGPNQPQHFGDGTRLSIL.

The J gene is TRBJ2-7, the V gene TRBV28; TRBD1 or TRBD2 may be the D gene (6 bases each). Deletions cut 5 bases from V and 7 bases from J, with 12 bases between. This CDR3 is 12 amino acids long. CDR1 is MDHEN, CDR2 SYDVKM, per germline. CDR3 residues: CASSTQGGEQYF. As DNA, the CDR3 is TGTGCCAGCAGTACACAGGGAGGAGAGCAGTACTTC.

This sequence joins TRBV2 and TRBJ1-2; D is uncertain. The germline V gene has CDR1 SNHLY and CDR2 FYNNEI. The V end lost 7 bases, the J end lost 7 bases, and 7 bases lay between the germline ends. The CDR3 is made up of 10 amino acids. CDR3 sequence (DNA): TGTGCCAGCAACTCCGGTGGCTACACCTTC. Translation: CASNSGGYTF.

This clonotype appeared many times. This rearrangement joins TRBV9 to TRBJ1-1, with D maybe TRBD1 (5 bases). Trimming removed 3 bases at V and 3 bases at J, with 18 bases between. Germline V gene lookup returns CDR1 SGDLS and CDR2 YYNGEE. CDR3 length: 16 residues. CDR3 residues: CASSANSRPGDTEAFF. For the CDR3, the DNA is TGTGCCAGCAGCGCAAATTCCCGTCCGGGGGACACTGAAGCTTTCTTT.

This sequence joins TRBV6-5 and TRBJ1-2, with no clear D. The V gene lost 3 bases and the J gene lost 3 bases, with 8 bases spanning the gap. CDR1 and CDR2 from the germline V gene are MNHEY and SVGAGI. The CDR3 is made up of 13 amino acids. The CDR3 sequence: CASSYESYYGYTF. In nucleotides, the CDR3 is TGTGCCAGCAGTTATGAGAGCTACTATGGCTACACCTTC.

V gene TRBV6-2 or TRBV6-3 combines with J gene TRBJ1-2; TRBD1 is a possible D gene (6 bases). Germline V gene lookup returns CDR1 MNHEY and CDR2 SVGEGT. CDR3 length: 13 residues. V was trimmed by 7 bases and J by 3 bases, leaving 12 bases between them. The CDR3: CASKGDGYYGYTF. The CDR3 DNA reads TGTGCCAGCAAGGGGGACGGATACTATGGCTACACCTTC.